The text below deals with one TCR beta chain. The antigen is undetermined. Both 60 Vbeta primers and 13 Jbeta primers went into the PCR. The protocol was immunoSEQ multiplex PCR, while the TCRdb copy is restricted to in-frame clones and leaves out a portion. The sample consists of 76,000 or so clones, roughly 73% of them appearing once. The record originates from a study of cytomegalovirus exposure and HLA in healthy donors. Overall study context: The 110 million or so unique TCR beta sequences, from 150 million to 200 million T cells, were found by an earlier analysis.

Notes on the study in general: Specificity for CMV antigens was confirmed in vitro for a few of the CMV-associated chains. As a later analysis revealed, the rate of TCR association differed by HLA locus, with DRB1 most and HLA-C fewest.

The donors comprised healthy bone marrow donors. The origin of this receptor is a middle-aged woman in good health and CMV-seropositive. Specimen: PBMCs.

The DNA for the CDR3 is TGTGCCAGCAGTGTTACCGGGACTAGCTTCAATGAGCAGTTCTTC. Its translation: CASSVTGTSFNEQFF. This chain joins TRBV6-1 and TRBJ2-1, with 9 bases lining up with TRBD2. Looked up from germline, CDR1 is MNHNS and CDR2 is SASEGT. This CDR3 is built from 15 residues. The V gene end was trimmed by 4 bases and the J gene end by 6 bases; junction bases not matched to a gene: 7.